These T cell receptor beta chains were read from a single sample in a study of T cell responses to AZD1222 COVID-19 vaccine. Method: immunoSEQ multiplex PCR; TCRdb's copy keeps in-frame clones and lacks some. The table records fewer than 90,000 clones, over 80% of them present only once. The sample consisted of peripheral blood, taken 28 days after the second AZD1222 dose. All receptors derive from an adult who received the AZD1222 COVID-19 vaccine. The CDR3 runs from the conserved cysteine through the conserved F or W. The D gene is left open where the match is weak. The size of a clone is reported for some rows only, either as once, few or many, or as a class for expanded clones.

size: NA; V: TRBV6-5; D: NA; J: TRBJ1-6; CDR3: CASKKSSYNSPLHF; DNA: TGTGCCAGCAAGAAGAGCTCCTATAATTCACCCCTCCACTTT
size: NA; V: TRBV19; D: NA; J: TRBJ1-2; CDR3: CASSMTTTGYGYTF; DNA: TGTGCCAGTAGTATGACAACGACTGGCTATGGCTACACCTTC
size: NA; V: TRBV6-5; D: NA; J: TRBJ2-1; CDR3: CASSYRNEQFF; DNA: TGTGCCAGCAGTTACAGGAACGAGCAGTTCTTC
size: NA; V: TRBV2; D: NA; J: TRBJ1-1; CDR3: CASSLQAMNTEAFF; DNA: TGTGCCAGCAGCTTACAGGCTATGAACACTGAAGCTTTCTTT
size: few; V: TRBV6-4; D: TRBD2; J: TRBJ2-3; CDR3: CASSDSSGGTDTQYF; DNA: TGTGCCAGCAGTGACTCTAGCGGGGGCACAGATACGCAGTATTTT
size: NA; V: TRBV4-1; D: NA; J: TRBJ1-3; CDR3: CASSAGRSSGNTIYF; DNA: TGCGCCAGCAGCGCGGGGAGATCCTCTGGAAACACCATATATTTT
size: NA; V: TRBV10-1; D: TRBD2; J: TRBJ2-1; CDR3: CASSSAGPYNEQFF; DNA: TGCGCCAGCAGTTCAGCGGGGCCATACAATGAGCAGTTCTTC
size: NA; V: TRBV19; D: TRBD1; J: TRBJ1-5; CDR3: CASSIRTGGRNHNQPQHF; DNA: TGTGCCAGTAGTATACGGACAGGGGGCCGCAACCACAATCAGCCCCAGCATTTT
size: NA; V: TRBV10-3; D: NA; J: TRBJ1-5; CDR3: CAISESGQSYQPQHF; DNA: TGTGCCATCAGTGAGTCGGGCCAGTCATATCAGCCCCAGCATTTT
size: once; V: TRBV4-1; D: NA; J: TRBJ2-3; CDR3: CASSQWGFGGDPDTQYF; DNA: TGCGCCAGCAGCCAGTGGGGGTTTGGAGGGGATCCAGATACGCAGTATTTT
size: NA; V: TRBV2; D: NA; J: TRBJ2-1; CDR3: CASSDRVTYNEQFF; DNA: TGTGCCAGCAGTGACAGGGTGACGTACAATGAGCAGTTCTTC